This TCR beta chain originates from a study of control samples from healthy donors and cancer patients. Germline-derived CDR1 and CDR2 are MNHNS and SASEGT. V was shortened by 1 base and J by 3 bases, with 6 bases between the two germline ends. There are 13 residues in the CDR3. Produced via immunoSEQ multiplex PCR; TCRdb's table is partial and in-frame only. The repertoire holds over 100,000 clones, with approximately 90% as singletons. The sample was blood. The source is a woman between 50 and 59 years old in good health. This sequence joins TRBV6-1 and TRBJ1-1; D remains ambiguous. CDR3 sequence reads: CASSEGGHTEAFF. In nucleotides, the CDR3 is TGTGCCAGCAGTGAAGGCGGGCACACTGAAGCTTTCTTT.